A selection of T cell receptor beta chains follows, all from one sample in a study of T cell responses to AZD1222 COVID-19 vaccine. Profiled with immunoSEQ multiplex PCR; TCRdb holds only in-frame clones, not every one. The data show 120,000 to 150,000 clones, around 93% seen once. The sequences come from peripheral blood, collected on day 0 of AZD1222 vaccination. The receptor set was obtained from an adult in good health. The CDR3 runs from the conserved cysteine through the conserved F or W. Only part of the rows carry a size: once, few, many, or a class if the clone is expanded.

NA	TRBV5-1	CASSLAPGGTGEQFF
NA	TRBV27	CASSSSLDRFHSNQPQHF
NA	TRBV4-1	CASSSRQGAFGNTIYF
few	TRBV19	CASSWTGAYEQYF
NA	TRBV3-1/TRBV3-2	CASSLGEGDYGYTF
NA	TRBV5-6	CASSSGTASYEQYF
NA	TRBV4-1	CASSQEGLAGGEQFF
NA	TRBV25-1	CASSGGTSGALAKNIQYF
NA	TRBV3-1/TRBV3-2	CASSQEYGNNEKLFF
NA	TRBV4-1	CASSHPEGHTIYF
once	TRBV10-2	CASSDRSGGTYEQYF
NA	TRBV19	CASSIGFLSGELFF
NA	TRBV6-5	CASSYRGYEQYF
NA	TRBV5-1	CASSLKRESTEAYEQYF
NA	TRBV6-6	CASRRGQPSTEAFF
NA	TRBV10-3	CAISESTGNRANTGELFF
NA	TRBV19	CASSSNGVRTEAFF
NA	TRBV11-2	CASSLSFPPEQYF
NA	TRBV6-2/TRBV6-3	CASSYSKSLMQDTEAFF
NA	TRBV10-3	CASLVGQGDEQYF
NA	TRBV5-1	CASSSNRASTDTQYF
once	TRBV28	CASNQFGENEKLFF
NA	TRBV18	CASSPTGELFF
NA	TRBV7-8	CASSFRSATSANEQFF
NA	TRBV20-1	CSARDGNGYTF
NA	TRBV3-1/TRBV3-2	CASSQGALYEQYF
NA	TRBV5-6	CASSQRTITDTQYF
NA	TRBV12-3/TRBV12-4	CASSLGQLYEQYF
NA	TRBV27	CASSLSEGVGAFF
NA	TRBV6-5	CASSPGTFHYEQYF
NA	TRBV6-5	CASRRLAGAYEQYF